A selection of T cell receptor beta chains follows, all from one sample in a study of blood T cell repertoires in COVID-19. TCRdb's table, derived via immunoSEQ multiplex PCR, lists solely in-frame clones and lacks some. Of approximately 110,000 clones in the sample, around 70% are singletons; the top ten hold 4.5% to 6%. The sequencing input was peripheral blood. The receptor source for this set is a man older than 75 with COVID-19, enrolled during active disease. CDR3s include the opening cysteine and the closing phenylalanine or tryptophan. Fields, in order: clone size, J gene, V gene, D gene, CDR3 DNA, CDR3 protein. D genes are given only for firm matches. Some rows mark clone size as missing; the rest say once, few, many or name a class of expanded clone.

clone_size: few; j_call: TRBJ2-6; v_call: TRBV5-5; d_call: .; cdr3_nt: TGTGCCAGCAACATACAGGCCTCTGGGGCCAACGTCCTGACTTTC; cdr3_aa: CASNIQASGANVLTF
clone_size: .; j_call: TRBJ2-1; v_call: TRBV5-4; d_call: .; cdr3_nt: TGTGCCAGCAGCAAAACGGGGATTAATGAGCAGTTCTTC; cdr3_aa: CASSKTGINEQFF
clone_size: few; j_call: TRBJ2-1; v_call: TRBV5-1; d_call: .; cdr3_nt: TGCGCCAGCAGCTTGATTAGCGGCTCCTACAATGAGCAGTTCTTC; cdr3_aa: CASSLISGSYNEQFF
clone_size: .; j_call: TRBJ2-7; v_call: TRBV3-1/TRBV3-2; d_call: TRBD2; cdr3_nt: TGTGCCAGCAGCCAAGCCTTTAGCGGGTACTCCTACGAGCAGTACTTC; cdr3_aa: CASSQAFSGYSYEQYF
clone_size: once; j_call: TRBJ1-5; v_call: TRBV27; d_call: TRBD1; cdr3_nt: TGTGCCAGCAGTTTATCCGGGACAGGGGGCCAGCCCCAGCATTTT; cdr3_aa: CASSLSGTGGQPQHF
clone_size: .; j_call: TRBJ2-1; v_call: TRBV10-1; d_call: TRBD1; cdr3_nt: TGCGCCAGCAGTCAATTCTCTAATACAGGGGCAGAGCAGTTCTTC; cdr3_aa: CASSQFSNTGAEQFF
clone_size: .; j_call: TRBJ1-1; v_call: TRBV27; d_call: .; cdr3_nt: TGTGCCAGCAGTTTATTGGCCACCCCGTCAGGTACTGAAGCTTTCTTT; cdr3_aa: CASSLLATPSGTEAFF
clone_size: .; j_call: TRBJ2-7; v_call: TRBV28; d_call: .; cdr3_nt: TGTGCCAGCAGTTTACCCGGGGCTAGCGACCACTCCTACGAGCAGTACTTC; cdr3_aa: CASSLPGASDHSYEQYF
clone_size: .; j_call: TRBJ2-3; v_call: TRBV18; d_call: .; cdr3_nt: TGTGCCAGCTCACCACACCCGGCAGATACGCAGTATTTT; cdr3_aa: CASSPHPADTQYF
clone_size: .; j_call: TRBJ2-3; v_call: TRBV5-1; d_call: .; cdr3_nt: TGCGCCAGCAATCTGGGGGGAAGGGTCTCAGATACGCAGTATTTT; cdr3_aa: CASNLGGRVSDTQYF
clone_size: few; j_call: TRBJ1-6; v_call: TRBV5-1; d_call: TRBD1; cdr3_nt: TGCGCCAGCAGCTTGACAGGGGGCGGTTCACCCCTCCACTTT; cdr3_aa: CASSLTGGGSPLHF
clone_size: .; j_call: TRBJ2-5; v_call: TRBV18; d_call: TRBD2; cdr3_nt: TGTGCCAGCTCACCCGTGCGGGAGGGGAAAGAGACCCAGTACTTC; cdr3_aa: CASSPVREGKETQYF
clone_size: few; j_call: TRBJ1-1; v_call: TRBV27; d_call: .; cdr3_nt: TGTGCCAGCAGTTACAAACGGGGGACTGAAGCTTTCTTT; cdr3_aa: CASSYKRGTEAFF
clone_size: .; j_call: TRBJ2-2; v_call: TRBV6-5; d_call: .; cdr3_nt: TGTGCCAGCAGTCCGAGGCGAGTAAACACCGGGGAGCTGTTTTTT; cdr3_aa: CASSPRRVNTGELFF
clone_size: .; j_call: TRBJ2-5; v_call: TRBV5-1; d_call: TRBD2; cdr3_nt: TGCGCCAGCAGCCCGCAGAGCGGGAGAGTTGAGACCCAGTACTTC; cdr3_aa: CASSPQSGRVETQYF
clone_size: once; j_call: TRBJ2-2; v_call: TRBV24-1; d_call: TRBD1; cdr3_nt: TGTGCCACCAGTGACCCCGGGACAGGTTACACCGGGGAGCTGTTTTTT; cdr3_aa: CATSDPGTGYTGELFF
clone_size: .; j_call: TRBJ2-7; v_call: TRBV29-1; d_call: TRBD1; cdr3_nt: TGCAGCGGTACCGGGACAGACTACGAGCAGTACTTC; cdr3_aa: CSGTGTDYEQYF
clone_size: .; j_call: TRBJ2-2; v_call: TRBV2; d_call: .; cdr3_nt: TGTGCCAGCAGTAGGGGCCCTCAAGGGGAGCTGTTTTTT; cdr3_aa: CASSRGPQGELFF
clone_size: once; j_call: TRBJ2-7; v_call: TRBV6-2/TRBV6-3; d_call: .; cdr3_nt: TGTGCCAGCAGTTACCTAGGGGCAGGAGACTACGAGCAGTACTTC; cdr3_aa: CASSYLGAGDYEQYF
clone_size: .; j_call: TRBJ2-4; v_call: TRBV14; d_call: .; cdr3_nt: TGTGCCAGCAGCCAAGAGACAGGCATTCAGTACTTC; cdr3_aa: CASSQETGIQYF
clone_size: .; j_call: TRBJ2-1; v_call: TRBV28; d_call: TRBD2; cdr3_nt: TGTGCCAGCAGTTCCCCTAGCGGGCCCTTGGGGTTCTTC; cdr3_aa: CASSSPSGPLGFF
clone_size: .; j_call: TRBJ2-1; v_call: TRBV6-5; d_call: TRBD2; cdr3_nt: TGTGCCAGCAGTTACTCGAGGCTAGCGGGAGGCGATGAGCAGTTCTTC; cdr3_aa: CASSYSRLAGGDEQFF
clone_size: .; j_call: TRBJ1-2; v_call: TRBV27; d_call: TRBD1; cdr3_nt: TGTGCCAGCAGCGGGACAGGGTTGGTTGATGGCTACACCTTC; cdr3_aa: CASSGTGLVDGYTF
clone_size: .; j_call: TRBJ2-1; v_call: TRBV4-3; d_call: TRBD2; cdr3_nt: TGCGCCAGCAGCCCAGCGGGACCGTACAATGAGCAGTTCTTC; cdr3_aa: CASSPAGPYNEQFF
clone_size: once; j_call: TRBJ2-2; v_call: TRBV24-1; d_call: TRBD2; cdr3_nt: TGTGCCAACGGACTAGCGGGAGACCTCACCGGGGAGCTGTTTTTT; cdr3_aa: CANGLAGDLTGELFF
clone_size: .; j_call: TRBJ2-1; v_call: TRBV27; d_call: TRBD2; cdr3_nt: TGTGCCAGCAGCTTAAGGGGGGGGCTGACTAGCGGGACGGGTTCCTACAATGAGCAGTTCTTC; cdr3_aa: CASSLRGGLTSGTGSYNEQFF
clone_size: .; j_call: TRBJ2-1; v_call: TRBV14; d_call: TRBD2; cdr3_nt: TGTGCCAGCAGCCAAGATACTAGCGGACCCTACAATGAGCAGTTCTTC; cdr3_aa: CASSQDTSGPYNEQFF
clone_size: .; j_call: TRBJ2-7; v_call: TRBV2; d_call: TRBD1; cdr3_nt: TGTGCCAGCAGTGGGGACAGGACCAACGAGCAGTACTTC; cdr3_aa: CASSGDRTNEQYF
clone_size: few; j_call: TRBJ2-7; v_call: TRBV13; d_call: TRBD1; cdr3_nt: TGTGCCAGCAGCTTAGGGGACAGGGACCTCTACGAGCAGTACTTC; cdr3_aa: CASSLGDRDLYEQYF
clone_size: .; j_call: TRBJ1-1; v_call: TRBV6-6; d_call: TRBD1; cdr3_nt: TGTGCCAGCAGGGGAGGACAGGGGCCGAACACTGAAGCTTTCTTT; cdr3_aa: CASRGGQGPNTEAFF
clone_size: .; j_call: TRBJ2-7; v_call: TRBV4-3; d_call: TRBD2; cdr3_nt: TGCGCCAGCAGCCAAGATTACCCTAGCGGGGGCCTCCGCGAGTACTTC; cdr3_aa: CASSQDYPSGGLREYF
clone_size: .; j_call: TRBJ2-2; v_call: TRBV11-3; d_call: .; cdr3_nt: TGTGCCAGCAGCTCGGGGTCCACCGGGGAGCTGTTTTTT; cdr3_aa: CASSSGSTGELFF
clone_size: .; j_call: TRBJ2-7; v_call: TRBV28; d_call: .; cdr3_nt: TGTGCCAGCAGTCCATCGGACAGATACTCCTACGAGCAGTACTTC; cdr3_aa: CASSPSDRYSYEQYF